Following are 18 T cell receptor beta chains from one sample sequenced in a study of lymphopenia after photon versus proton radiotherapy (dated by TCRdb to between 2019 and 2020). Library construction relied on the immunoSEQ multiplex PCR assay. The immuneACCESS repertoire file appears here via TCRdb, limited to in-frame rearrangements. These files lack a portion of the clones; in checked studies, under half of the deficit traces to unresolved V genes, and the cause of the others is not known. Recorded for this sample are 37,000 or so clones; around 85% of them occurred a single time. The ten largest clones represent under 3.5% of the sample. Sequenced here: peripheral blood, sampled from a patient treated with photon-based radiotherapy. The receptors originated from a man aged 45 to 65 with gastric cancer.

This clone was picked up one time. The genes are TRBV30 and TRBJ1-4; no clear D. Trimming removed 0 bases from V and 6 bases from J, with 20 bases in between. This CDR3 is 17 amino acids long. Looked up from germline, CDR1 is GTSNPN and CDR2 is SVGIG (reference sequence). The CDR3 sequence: CAWSVLHRERGDEKLFF. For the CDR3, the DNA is TGTGCCTGGAGTGTACTTCATCGGGAGCGAGGAGATGAAAAACTGTTTTTT.

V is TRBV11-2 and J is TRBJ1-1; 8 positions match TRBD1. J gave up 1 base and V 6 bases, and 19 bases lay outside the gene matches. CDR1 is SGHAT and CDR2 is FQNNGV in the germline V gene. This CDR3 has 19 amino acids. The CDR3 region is CASRLNKRGKTGENTEAFF. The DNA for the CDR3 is TGTGCCAGCAGGCTCAACAAACGGGGAAAGACAGGGGAGAACACTGAAGCTTTCTTT.

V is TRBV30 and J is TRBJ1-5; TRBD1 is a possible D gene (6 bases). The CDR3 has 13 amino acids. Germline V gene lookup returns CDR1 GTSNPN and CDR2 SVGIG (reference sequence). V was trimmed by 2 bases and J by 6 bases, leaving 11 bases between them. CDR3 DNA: TGTGCCTGGAGTACAGGGTTGGCTCAGCCCCAGCATTTT. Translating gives CAWSTGLAQPQHF. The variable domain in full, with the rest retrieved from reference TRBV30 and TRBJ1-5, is SQTIHQWPATLVQPVGSPLSLECTVEGTSNPNLYWYRQAAGRGLQLLFYSVGIGQISSEVPQNLSASRPQDRQFILSSKKLLLSDSGFYLCAWSTGLAQPQHFGDGTRLSIL.

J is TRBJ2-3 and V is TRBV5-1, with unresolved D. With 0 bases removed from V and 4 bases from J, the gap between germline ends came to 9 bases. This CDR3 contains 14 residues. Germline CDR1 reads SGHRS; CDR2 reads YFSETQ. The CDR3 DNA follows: TGCGCCAGCAGCTTGGAAAGAGGCCCAGATACGCAGTATTTT. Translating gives CASSLERGPDTQYF.

The DNA for the CDR3 is TGTGCCAGCTCACCCGGCGGGACACATAATTCACCCCTCCACTTT. It codes for CASSPGGTHNSPLHF. This chain connects TRBV18 to TRBJ1-6; a weak D match, TRBD1 (6 bases). V was shortened by 3 bases and J by 5 bases, with 11 bases between the two germline ends. Germline loops: CDR1 KGHSH, CDR2 LQKENI. The CDR3 sequence is 15 residues long.

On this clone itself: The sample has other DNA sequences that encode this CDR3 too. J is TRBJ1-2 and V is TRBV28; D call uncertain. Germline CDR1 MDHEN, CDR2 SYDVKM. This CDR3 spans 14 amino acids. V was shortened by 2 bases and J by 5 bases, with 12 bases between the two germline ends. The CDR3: CASSLRPETYGYTF. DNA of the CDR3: TGTGCCAGCAGTTTACGGCCGGAGACTTATGGCTACACCTTC.

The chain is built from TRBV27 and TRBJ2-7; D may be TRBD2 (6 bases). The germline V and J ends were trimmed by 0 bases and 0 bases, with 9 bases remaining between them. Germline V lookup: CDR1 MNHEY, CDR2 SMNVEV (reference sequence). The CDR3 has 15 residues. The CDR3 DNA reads TGTGCCAGCAGTTTATCCCCTAGCGCCTCCTACGAGCAGTACTTC. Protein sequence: CASSLSPSASYEQYF.

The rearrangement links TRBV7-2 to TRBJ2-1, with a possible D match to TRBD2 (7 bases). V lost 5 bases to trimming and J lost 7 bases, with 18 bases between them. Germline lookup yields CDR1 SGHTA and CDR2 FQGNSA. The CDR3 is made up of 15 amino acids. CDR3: CASSPGGGSGNEQFF. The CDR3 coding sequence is TGTGCCAGCAGCCCTGGGGGCGGGAGTGGTAATGAGCAGTTCTTC.

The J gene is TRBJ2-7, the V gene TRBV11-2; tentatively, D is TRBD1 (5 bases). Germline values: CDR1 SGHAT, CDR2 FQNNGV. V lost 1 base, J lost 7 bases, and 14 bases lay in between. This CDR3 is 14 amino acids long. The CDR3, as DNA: TGTGCCAGCAGCTTAGCCAGGGATAGGGGTGAGCAGTACTTC. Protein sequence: CASSLARDRGEQYF.

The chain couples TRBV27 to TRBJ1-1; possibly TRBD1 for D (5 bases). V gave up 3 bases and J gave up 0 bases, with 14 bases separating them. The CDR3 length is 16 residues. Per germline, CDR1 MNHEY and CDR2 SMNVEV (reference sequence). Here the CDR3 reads CASSFWGTPLNTEAFF. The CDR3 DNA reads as TGTGCCAGCAGTTTTTGGGGGACCCCTTTGAACACTGAAGCTTTCTTT.

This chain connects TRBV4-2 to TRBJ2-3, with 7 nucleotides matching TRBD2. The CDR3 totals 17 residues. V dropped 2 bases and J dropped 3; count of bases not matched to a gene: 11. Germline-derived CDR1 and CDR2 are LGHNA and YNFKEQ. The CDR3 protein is CASSQPPEAGVTDTQYF. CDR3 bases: TGTGCCAGCAGCCAACCGCCGGAGGCGGGAGTAACAGATACGCAGTATTTT.

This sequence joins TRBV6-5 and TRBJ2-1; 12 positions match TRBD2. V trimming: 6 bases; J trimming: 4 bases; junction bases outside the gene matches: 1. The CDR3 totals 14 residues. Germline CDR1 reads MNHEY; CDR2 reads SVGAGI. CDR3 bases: TGTGCCAGCAGGGGACTAGCGGGTTACAATGAGCAGTTCTTC. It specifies CASRGLAGYNEQFF.

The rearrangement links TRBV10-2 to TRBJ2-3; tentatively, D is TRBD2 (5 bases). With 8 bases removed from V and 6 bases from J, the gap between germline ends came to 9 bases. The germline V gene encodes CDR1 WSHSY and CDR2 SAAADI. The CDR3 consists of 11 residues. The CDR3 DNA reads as TGCGCCAGCGGGCAGCGGGATACGCAGTATTTT. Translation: CASGQRDTQYF.

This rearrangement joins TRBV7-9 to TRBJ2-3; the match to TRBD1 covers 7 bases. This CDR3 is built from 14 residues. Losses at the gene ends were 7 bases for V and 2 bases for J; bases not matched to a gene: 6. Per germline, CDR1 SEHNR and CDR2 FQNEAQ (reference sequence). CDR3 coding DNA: TGTGCCAGCATCCCGGGACAGCTCACAGATACGCAGTATTTT. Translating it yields CASIPGQLTDTQYF.

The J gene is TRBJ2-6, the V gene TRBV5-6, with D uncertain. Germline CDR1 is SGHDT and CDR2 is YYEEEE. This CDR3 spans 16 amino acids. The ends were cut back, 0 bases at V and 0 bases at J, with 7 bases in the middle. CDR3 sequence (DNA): TGTGCCAGCAGCTTGGTAAGGTCCTCTGGGGCCAACGTCCTGACTTTC. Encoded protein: CASSLVRSSGANVLTF. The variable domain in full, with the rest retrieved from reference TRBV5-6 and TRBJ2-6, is DAGVTQSPTHLIKTRGQQVTLRCSPKSGHDTVSWYQQALGQGPQFIFQYYEEEERQRGNFPDRFSGHQFPNYSSELNVNALLLGDSALYLCASSLVRSSGANVLTFGAGSRLTVL.

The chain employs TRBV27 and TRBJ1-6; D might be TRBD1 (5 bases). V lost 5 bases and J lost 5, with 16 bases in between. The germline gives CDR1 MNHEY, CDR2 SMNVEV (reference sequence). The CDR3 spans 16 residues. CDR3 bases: TGTGCCAGCAGTCGCTCCCGGGACCGCGATAATTCACCCCTCCACTTT. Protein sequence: CASSRSRDRDNSPLHF.

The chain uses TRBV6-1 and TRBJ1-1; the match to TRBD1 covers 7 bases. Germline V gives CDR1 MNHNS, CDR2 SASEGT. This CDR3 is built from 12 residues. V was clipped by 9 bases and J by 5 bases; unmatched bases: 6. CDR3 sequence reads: CASDRAPTEAFF. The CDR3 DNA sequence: TGTGCCAGTGACAGGGCTCCAACTGAAGCTTTCTTT.

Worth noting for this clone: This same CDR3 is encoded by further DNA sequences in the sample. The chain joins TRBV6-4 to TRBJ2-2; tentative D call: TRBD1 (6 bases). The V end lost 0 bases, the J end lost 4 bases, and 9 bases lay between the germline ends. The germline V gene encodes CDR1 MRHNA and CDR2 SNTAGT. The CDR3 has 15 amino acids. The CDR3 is CASSDSVGATGELFF. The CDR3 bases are TGTGCCAGCAGTGACTCGGTGGGGGCCACCGGGGAGCTGTTTTTT.